Below, 26 T cell receptor beta chains from the same sample are listed, as sequenced in a study of CD8 T cells in ankylosing spondylitis. Whole-study findings and limits: There was a TCR beta motif, made of fewer than 10 highly homologous variants, that appeared characteristic of ankylosing spondylitis blood.

These receptors lack a known antigen. TCRdb reanalysed the 5' RACE reads using MiXCR and keeps one entry per CDR3 protein. This sample carries around 770,000 distinct CDR3 sequences, about 10% of them seen once, and the ten largest clones take just over 0.5%. The sequencing sample was made of blood, either unsorted or a sorted T cell fraction (not recorded which). The receptors originated from a male donor with ankylosing spondylitis.

This clonotype turned up a few times. This rearrangement joins TRBV7-2 to TRBJ2-5; TRBD1 aligns across 8 bases. This CDR3 has 13 residues. The J segment lost 3 bases and the V segment lost 5 bases, leaving 2 bases of the junction unmatched. The V gene's germline CDR1 is SGHTA and CDR2 FQGNSA. The DNA for the CDR3 is TGTGCCAGCAGCAAACAGGGGGAAGAGACCCAGTACTTC. Amino acids: CASSKQGEETQYF.

The chain employs TRBV6-2 or TRBV6-3 and TRBJ1-2; TRBD1 is a possible D gene (5 bases). The V gene's germline CDR1 is MNHEY and CDR2 SVGEGT. The V and J ends lost 4 bases and 2 bases respectively, with 11 bases between them. The CDR3 length is 14 residues. DNA for the CDR3: TGTGCCAGCAGTTCAAGACGGGGGAACTATGGCTACACCTTC. It specifies CASSSRRGNYGYTF.

Only a few counts were recorded for this clonotype. The rearrangement joins TRBV28 to TRBJ2-7; 7 bases match TRBD1. Germline CDR1 MDHEN, CDR2 SYDVKM. V was clipped by 7 bases and J by 6 bases; unmatched bases: 3. The CDR3 loop spans 11 amino acids. This CDR3 reads CASKGGSEQYF. DNA for the CDR3: TGTGCCAGCAAAGGGGGCTCCGAGCAGTACTTC.

This rearrangement joins TRBV6-1 to TRBJ1-5; D may be TRBD1 (5 bases). The CDR3 is made up of 17 amino acids. Trimming removed 6 bases at V and 6 bases at J, with 24 bases between. Germline V gene sequence: CDR1 MNHNS, CDR2 SASEGT. The CDR3 region is CASSPGVGDSMGQPQHF. CDR3 sequence (DNA): TGTGCCAGCAGCCCTGGCGTGGGGGATTCCATGGGTCAGCCCCAGCATTTT.

This clonotype has a handful of counts. The chain joins TRBV4-2 to TRBJ2-5, with TRBD1 matching 7 bases. This CDR3 spans 14 amino acids. CDR1 and CDR2 (germline): LGHNA, YNFKEQ. V trimming: 4 bases; J trimming: 9 bases; junction bases outside the gene matches: 11. This CDR3 is CASSPGTAGRAQYF. In nucleotides, the CDR3 is TGTGCCAGCAGCCCAGGGACAGCTGGACGGGCCCAGTACTTC.

This clonotype has a handful of counts. The CDR3 sequence is CASSEDRSQPQHF. The CDR3 bases are TGTGCCAGCAGTGAAGATAGGTCTCAGCCCCAGCATTTT. The chain carries TRBV2 and TRBJ1-5; D call uncertain. Per germline, CDR1 SNHLY and CDR2 FYNNEI. The CDR3 has 13 amino acids. V was shortened by 1 base and J by 6 bases, with 7 bases between the two germline ends.

The chain recombines TRBV9 with TRBJ1-5; D call uncertain. CDR3 length equals 17 residues. Per germline, CDR1 SGDLS and CDR2 YYNGEE. The V and J ends lost 0 bases and 1 base respectively, with 14 bases between them. As DNA, the CDR3 is TGTGCCAGCAGCGTAGGAGGAGGCACGGGGAGCAATCAGCCCCAGCATTTT. Translation: CASSVGGGTGSNQPQHF.

This clonotype was recorded many times. V usage is TRBV29-1 and J usage is TRBJ1-5, with a possible D match to TRBD1 (5 bases). Germline CDR1 reads SQVTM; CDR2 reads ANQGSEA. Trimming shortened V by 6 bases and J by 2 bases, and 11 bases separated the two germline ends. This CDR3 has 13 amino acids. CDR3 region: CSVAGGGNQPQHF. Written as DNA, the CDR3 is TGCAGCGTAGCTGGGGGGGGCAATCAGCCCCAGCATTTT.

This clonotype has ten or more counts. J is TRBJ2-3 and V is TRBV29-1; 14 bases agree with TRBD2. The germline V gene encodes CDR1 SQVTM and CDR2 ANQGSEA. V lost 7 bases to trimming and J lost 6 bases; unmatched junction nucleotides: 12. CDR3 length equals 16 residues. DNA for the CDR3: TGCAGCGCAACCGGGACTAGCGGGAGTGTGAGCGATACGCAGTATTTT. Protein product: CSATGTSGSVSDTQYF.

This clonotype showed up just a few times. The chain uses TRBV5-1 and TRBJ2-5; possibly TRBD2 for D (6 bases). Germline V lookup: CDR1 SGHRS, CDR2 YFSETQ. Trimming removed 3 bases from V and 1 base from J, with 13 bases in between. The CDR3 loop spans 15 amino acids. Written as DNA, the CDR3 is TGCGCCAGCAGCTCCGGGGGAACCCTCCAAGAGACCCAGTACTTC. Translated: CASSSGGTLQETQYF.

The chain uses TRBV6-1 and TRBJ2-3; possible D gene TRBD1, 6 bases. The CDR3 has 15 residues. The germline CDR1 and CDR2 sequences are MNHNS and SASEGT. Trimming removed 6 bases at V and 4 bases at J, with 17 bases between. The CDR3 is CASRPLGAGADTQYF. The CDR3 nucleotides are TGTGCCAGCAGACCCCTGGGGGCTGGGGCAGATACGCAGTATTTT.

This clonotype has only a few counts. The J gene is TRBJ2-3, the V gene TRBV20-1; possible D gene TRBD2, 7 bases. From germline, CDR1 is DFQATT and CDR2 SNEGSKA (reference sequence). The CDR3 length is 15 residues. Trimming stripped 5 bases from V and 1 base from J, with 16 bases between. DNA of the CDR3: TGCAGTGCTCCCGAGGGGGGGCTTCGCACAGATACGCAGTATTTT. The encoded protein is CSAPEGGLRTDTQYF.

This clonotype has a handful of counts. One junction end disagrees with the germline gene, perhaps due to a read error. The rearrangement links TRBV7-7 to TRBJ2-1; 7 nucleotides align to TRBD1. CDR3 length: 15 amino acids. The germline V gene encodes CDR1 SSHAT and CDR2 FNYEAQ (reference sequence). For the CDR3, the DNA is TGTGCTAGCAGCAAGACAGGGTTGTCCCGGGATGAGCAGTTCTTC. Translation: CASSKTGLSRDEQFF.

The chain is built from TRBV7-8 and TRBJ2-7; D unresolved. This CDR3 has 15 amino acids. The V gene lost 1 base and the J gene lost 0 bases, with 10 bases spanning the gap. Germline CDR1 SGHVS, CDR2 FQNEAQ. The CDR3: CASSLEAQSSYEQYF. The CDR3 coding sequence is TGTGCCAGCAGCTTAGAGGCCCAAAGCTCCTACGAGCAGTACTTC.

This chain uses TRBV12-3 or TRBV12-4 with TRBJ2-2; D unclear. V lost 6 bases and J lost 4, with 15 bases in between. The CDR3 is 15 residues long. CDR3 nucleotides: TGTGCCAGCAGACAGCACCAGCTATTCACCGGGGAGCTGTTTTTT. Residues: CASRQHQLFTGELFF.

The V call is TRBV6-2 or TRBV6-3, the J call TRBJ2-2; D gene unclear. From germline, CDR1 is MNHEY and CDR2 SVGEGT. CDR3 length: 15 amino acids. Trimming took off 9 bases at V and 4 bases at J, with 18 bases between the two ends. This chain's CDR3 is CASKDSLKSTGELFF. CDR3 nucleotide sequence: TGTGCCAGTAAAGACTCGCTAAAAAGCACCGGGGAGCTGTTTTTT.

A few counts support this clonotype. This chain joins TRBV19 and TRBJ2-2; D call uncertain. The CDR3 spans 14 residues. The germline CDR1 and CDR2 sequences are LNHDA and SQIVND (reference sequence). V gave up 5 bases and J gave up 4 bases, with 11 bases separating them. The CDR3 DNA is TGTGCCAGTAGTTCCCAGCGCGGCACCGGGGAGCTGTTTTTT. Translated: CASSSQRGTGELFF.

This clonotype turned up a few times. This rearrangement joins TRBV20-1 to TRBJ2-5; a possible D gene is TRBD2 (5 bases). The CDR3 has 14 amino acids. Germline V lookup: CDR1 DFQATT, CDR2 SNEGSKA (reference sequence). V lost 3 bases to trimming and J lost 5 bases, with 16 bases between them. The DNA of the CDR3 is TGCAGTGCTAGGAGGGCCCCGCGAGCGGAGACCCAGTACTTC. Protein product: CSARRAPRAETQYF.

The rearrangement joins TRBV20-1 to TRBJ2-7; D is possibly TRBD2 (5 bases). V was cut by 3 bases and J by 0 bases, with 12 bases left in between. The CDR3 has 14 amino acids. Germline-derived CDR1 and CDR2 are DFQATT and SNEGSKA (reference sequence). The CDR3 protein is CSARSSGNSYEQYF. The CDR3 coding sequence is TGCAGTGCTAGGTCCTCCGGGAACTCCTACGAGCAGTACTTC.

This clonotype was seen many times. Here the CDR3 reads CSARPGLAHNEQFF. The CDR3 nucleotides are TGCAGTGCTAGACCGGGACTAGCCCACAATGAGCAGTTCTTC. This chain links TRBV20-1 with TRBJ2-1, with 9 bases fitting TRBD2. Germline V gives CDR1 DFQATT, CDR2 SNEGSKA (reference sequence). Trimming at V came to 2 bases and at J to 5 bases, leaving 4 bases not matched to a gene. This CDR3 has 14 amino acids.

V gene TRBV24-1 combines with J gene TRBJ2-5; maybe TRBD1 (6 bases). Germline V lookup: CDR1 KGHDR, CDR2 SFDVKD. The CDR3 contains 16 residues. V was pared by 3 bases and J by 3 bases, with 16 bases between. CDR3 region: CATSDAYRARKETQYF. The CDR3 DNA sequence: TGTGCCACCAGTGATGCTTACAGGGCGAGGAAAGAGACCCAGTACTTC.

The table lists this clonotype with a few counts. This chain links TRBV29-1 with TRBJ1-3; 8 bases agree with TRBD1. With V trimmed by 6 bases and J by 2 bases, 3 bases remained unmatched. This CDR3 has 13 amino acids. Per germline, CDR1 SQVTM and CDR2 ANQGSEA. The CDR3, as DNA: TGCAGCGTCGGACAGGGTGCTGGAAACACCATATATTTT. This gives the protein CSVGQGAGNTIYF. Based on the CDR3 plus reference TRBV29-1 and TRBJ1-3, the full variable domain is SAVISQKPSRDICQRGTSLTIQCQVDSQVTMMFWYRQQPGQSLTLIATANQGSEATYESGFVIDKFPISRPNLTFSTLTVSNMSPEDSSIYLCSVGQGAGNTIYFGEGSWLTVV.

This clonotype was found many times. The rearrangement joins TRBV10-2 to TRBJ2-6; 10 nucleotides align to TRBD1. There are 14 residues in the CDR3. The J segment lost 8 bases and the V segment lost 7 bases, leaving 5 bases of the junction unmatched. Germline CDR1 is WSHSY and CDR2 is SAAADI. CDR3 region: CASKGTGATNVLTF. In nucleotides, the CDR3 is TGCGCCAGCAAAGGGACAGGGGCTACCAACGTCCTGACTTTC.

This clonotype was detected many times. This chain joins TRBV29-1 and TRBJ1-4, with TRBD1 matching 7 bases. Trimming cost V 6 bases and J 3 bases; bases outside gene matches: 7. This CDR3 has 14 residues. In germline, CDR1 is SQVTM, CDR2 ANQGSEA. The CDR3 region has the DNA TGCAGCGTGACTAGACAGGGCCCTAATGAAAAACTGTTTTTT. Protein product: CSVTRQGPNEKLFF.

This clonotype appeared a few times. This chain joins TRBV5-1 and TRBJ2-1, with 7 bases that match TRBD2. The CDR3 is 16 amino acids. Germline CDR1 is SGHRS and CDR2 is YFSETQ. J lost 6 bases, V lost 4 bases, and 13 bases had no gene match. The CDR3 is CASSPRGGRAPNEQFF. CDR3 in DNA: TGCGCCAGCAGCCCTCGGGGCGGGAGAGCCCCCAATGAGCAGTTCTTC.

About this clonotype itself: A read error is possible here, since a much larger clone lies one base away. The genes are TRBV4-2 and TRBJ2-2; D gene unclear. V lost 4 bases and J 7 bases, leaving 4 bases between the germline ends. The CDR3 is made up of 11 amino acids. CDR1 is LGHNA and CDR2 is YNFKEQ in the germline V gene. CDR3 amino acids: CASSRVGELFF. The CDR3 nucleotides are TGTGCCAGCAGCCGTGTCGGGGAGCTGTTTTTT.